Listed below are T cell receptor beta chains from one sample, sequenced in a study of blood T cell repertoires in COVID-19. Repertoires were generated with immunoSEQ multiplex PCR, while TCRdb's copy carries only in-frame clones and drops some. The data hold about 140,000 clones, with around nine tenths observed a single time. Sequencing used peripheral blood. The receptors come from a human donor in a cohort sampled during active COVID-19. Each CDR3 is given with its conserved first and last residue. The D gene is left open where the match is weak. Only part of the rows carry a size: once, few, many, or a class if the clone is expanded.

V: TRBV5-1
J: TRBJ2-1
size: NA
D: TRBD1
length: 16
DNA: TGCGCCAGCAGCTTGACCGGGACAGGGAAGGTCAATGAGCAGTTCTTC
CDR3: CASSLTGTGKVNEQFF

V: TRBV27
J: TRBJ2-7
size: NA
D: NA
length: 15
DNA: TGTGCCAGCAATTCAGGACAGGCGGGAAAGGAGGAGCAGTACTTC
CDR3: CASNSGQAGKEEQYF

V: TRBV7-9
J: TRBJ2-2
size: NA
D: NA
length: 14
DNA: TGTGCCAGCAGCTTGGGTAGCCTCACCGGGGAGCTGTTTTTT
CDR3: CASSLGSLTGELFF

V: TRBV5-5
J: TRBJ2-7
size: NA
D: NA
length: 14
DNA: TGTGCCAGCAGCACCACCGGGACACCCTACGAGCAGTACTTC
CDR3: CASSTTGTPYEQYF

V: TRBV7-3
J: TRBJ2-1
size: NA
D: TRBD2
length: 16
DNA: TGTGCCAGCAGCTCGCTAGCGGGGAGCTCCTACAATGAGCAGTTCTTC
CDR3: CASSSLAGSSYNEQFF

V: TRBV3-1/TRBV3-2
J: TRBJ1-2
size: NA
D: NA
length: 14
DNA: TGTGCCAGCAGCCAAGGGGGCGAAACTTATGGCTACACCTTC
CDR3: CASSQGGETYGYTF

V: TRBV28
J: TRBJ1-1
size: NA
D: NA
length: 14
DNA: TGTGCCAGCAGCCCGAACAGGATGGGGCCTGAAGCTTTCTTT
CDR3: CASSPNRMGPEAFF

V: TRBV27
J: TRBJ2-5
size: NA
D: NA
length: 13
DNA: TGTGCCAGCCGCAGACAGGACCAAGAGACCCAGTACTTC
CDR3: CASRRQDQETQYF

V: TRBV6-2/TRBV6-3
J: TRBJ1-1
size: NA
D: NA
length: 13
DNA: TGTGCCAGCAGTCCCCAGGCTTACACTGAAGCTTTCTTT
CDR3: CASSPQAYTEAFF

V: TRBV2
J: TRBJ1-6
size: many
D: TRBD1
length: 15
DNA: TGTGCCAGCAGTGAAGACAGGGGGCCCCGATCACCCCTCCACTTT
CDR3: CASSEDRGPRSPLHF

V: TRBV7-8
J: TRBJ2-1
size: NA
D: TRBD1
length: 14
DNA: TGTGCCAGCAGCCTCCGGGACAGCAACAATGAGCAGTTCTTC
CDR3: CASSLRDSNNEQFF

V: TRBV28
J: TRBJ1-6
size: NA
D: NA
length: 15
DNA: TGTGCCAGCAGTTCCTCGGCCGGGTTTAATTCACCCCTCCACTTT
CDR3: CASSSSAGFNSPLHF

V: TRBV2
J: TRBJ2-1
size: once
D: TRBD1
length: 15
DNA: TGTGCCAGCAGTCCCCAGGGGGACGCCCGGCATGAGCAGTTCTTC
CDR3: CASSPQGDARHEQFF

V: TRBV28
J: TRBJ2-7
size: NA
D: TRBD1
length: 12
DNA: TGTGCCAGCAGTCAGGGGGCCTACGAGCAGTACTTC
CDR3: CASSQGAYEQYF

V: TRBV5-1
J: TRBJ2-1
size: NA
D: NA
length: 15
DNA: TGCGCCAGCAGCTTGGAAGGGGTCTCCTACAATGAGCAGTTCTTC
CDR3: CASSLEGVSYNEQFF

V: TRBV28
J: TRBJ2-7
size: NA
D: TRBD2
length: 16
DNA: TGTGCCAGCAGTTTATATTTGACGAGCGGGAACTACGAGCAGTACTTC
CDR3: CASSLYLTSGNYEQYF

V: TRBV6-1
J: TRBJ1-4
size: NA
D: TRBD1
length: 14
DNA: TGTGCCAGCAGTGACAGGGGGGAGAATGAAAAACTGTTTTTT
CDR3: CASSDRGENEKLFF

V: TRBV12-3/TRBV12-4
J: TRBJ2-7
size: few
D: NA
length: 12
DNA: TGTGCCAGCAGTTTAACGGGGTCCGAGCAGTACTTC
CDR3: CASSLTGSEQYF

V: TRBV29-1
J: TRBJ2-7
size: NA
D: NA
length: 14
DNA: TGCAGCGTTGGAAACGGAGGAGAAGCCTACGAGCAGTACTTC
CDR3: CSVGNGGEAYEQYF

V: TRBV30
J: TRBJ2-5
size: NA
D: TRBD2
length: 18
DNA: TGTGCCCCCCAGGCGGTAGCGGGAGGGCTTAAAAGCCAAGAGACCCAGTACTTC
CDR3: CAPQAVAGGLKSQETQYF

V: TRBV18
J: TRBJ2-5
size: few
D: NA
length: 16
DNA: TGTGCCAGCTCAGGTATACCCGGACAGAAGCAAGAGACCCAGTACTTC
CDR3: CASSGIPGQKQETQYF

V: TRBV18
J: TRBJ2-5
size: NA
D: NA
length: 19
DNA: TGTGCCAGCTCTCTAACTAGCCGCCGGCCCTCCACGATCCAAGAGACCCAGTACTTC
CDR3: CASSLTSRRPSTIQETQYF

V: TRBV28
J: TRBJ2-7
size: NA
D: NA
length: 14
DNA: TGTGCCAGCACCTCTGGGCAGGACTCCTACGAGCAGTACTTC
CDR3: CASTSGQDSYEQYF

V: TRBV4-1
J: TRBJ2-2
size: NA
D: TRBD2
length: 19
DNA: TGCGCCAGCAGCCATCTCCCCGTCGGGACTAGCGGGCAAACCGGGGAGCTGTTTTTT
CDR3: CASSHLPVGTSGQTGELFF

V: TRBV6-5
J: TRBJ2-7
size: NA
D: TRBD1
length: 13
DNA: TGTGCCAGCAGTTACTCGACAGGGTTCGAACAGTACTTC
CDR3: CASSYSTGFEQYF

V: TRBV7-9
J: TRBJ1-1
size: NA
D: NA
length: 15
DNA: TGTGCCAGCAGCTTTTACAGGGATAGGGTCACTGAAGCTTTCTTT
CDR3: CASSFYRDRVTEAFF

V: TRBV11-3
J: TRBJ2-3
size: NA
D: NA
length: 15
DNA: TGTGCCAGCAGCTTGAACGGGGGGCTTACAGATACGCAGTATTTT
CDR3: CASSLNGGLTDTQYF

V: TRBV5-1
J: TRBJ2-5
size: NA
D: TRBD2
length: 17
DNA: TGCGCCAGCAGCTTGGCCGGGACTAGCGGGGGTAAAGAGACCCAGTACTTC
CDR3: CASSLAGTSGGKETQYF

V: TRBV30
J: TRBJ2-1
size: NA
D: TRBD2
length: 13
DNA: TGTGCCTGGTTGAAAAACGGGGGGGCGGAGCAGTTCTTC
CDR3: CAWLKNGGAEQFF

V: TRBV9
J: TRBJ1-2
size: NA
D: NA
length: 15
DNA: TGTGCCAGCAGCCCGGCAGGTGAGCTTGGCTATGGCTACACCTTC
CDR3: CASSPAGELGYGYTF

V: TRBV11-2
J: TRBJ2-3
size: NA
D: TRBD2
length: 14
DNA: TGTGCCAGCTCTAGCGGGACCGTCACAGATACGCAGTATTTT
CDR3: CASSSGTVTDTQYF

V: TRBV2
J: TRBJ1-1
size: NA
D: NA
length: 15
DNA: TGTGCCAGCAAATGGGGCGGACAGCCGAACACTGAAGCTTTCTTT
CDR3: CASKWGGQPNTEAFF

V: TRBV18
J: TRBJ2-3
size: NA
D: NA
length: 16
DNA: TGTGCCAGCTCACCCCCCGGTAGGCCCCAGGCAGATACGCAGTATTTT
CDR3: CASSPPGRPQADTQYF

V: TRBV21-1
J: TRBJ2-3
size: NA
D: NA
length: 15
DNA: TGTGCCAGCAGCAAAGGTCTAGGGGACACAGATACGCAGTATTTT
CDR3: CASSKGLGDTDTQYF

V: TRBV5-5
J: TRBJ1-3
size: NA
D: NA
length: 15
DNA: TGTGCCAGCAGCCCGTGGGACATGGCTGGAAACACCATATATTTT
CDR3: CASSPWDMAGNTIYF

V: TRBV7-3
J: TRBJ2-1
size: once
D: TRBD1
length: 15
DNA: TGTGCCAGCAGCCTCGACAGGGGCTCCTACAATGAGCAGTTCTTC
CDR3: CASSLDRGSYNEQFF

V: TRBV5-5
J: TRBJ2-2
size: NA
D: NA
length: 15
DNA: TGTGCCAGCAGCTTGCAGGGTATAGACACCGGGGAGCTGTTTTTT
CDR3: CASSLQGIDTGELFF

V: TRBV6-2/TRBV6-3
J: TRBJ2-5
size: NA
D: TRBD2
length: 18
DNA: TGTGCCAGCAGTTACCCGGCCACCGGGACTACAACGGGAGAGACCCAGTACTTC
CDR3: CASSYPATGTTTGETQYF

V: TRBV5-1
J: TRBJ2-1
size: NA
D: TRBD2
length: 15
DNA: TGCGCCAGCAGCGCCGGGACTAGCGGGAGCTGGGAGCAGTTCTTC
CDR3: CASSAGTSGSWEQFF

V: TRBV30
J: TRBJ2-5
size: NA
D: TRBD2
length: 17
DNA: TGTGCCGAAACGGTAATAGCGGGGGGGCCGGGTTTCGAGACCCAGTACTTC
CDR3: CAETVIAGGPGFETQYF

V: TRBV27
J: TRBJ2-1
size: NA
D: NA
length: 12
DNA: TGTGCCAGCAGTTTACTCGGGAGTGAGCAGTTCTTC
CDR3: CASSLLGSEQFF

V: TRBV19
J: TRBJ1-1
size: NA
D: NA
length: 14
DNA: TGTGCCAGTAGTATTAGGAGACAGGAAGCTGAAGCTTTCTTT
CDR3: CASSIRRQEAEAFF

V: TRBV5-8
J: TRBJ2-7
size: NA
D: TRBD1
length: 17
DNA: TGTGCCAGCAGCACCATCGACAGGGGAAGGCCAGGCTACGAGCAGTACTTC
CDR3: CASSTIDRGRPGYEQYF

V: TRBV29-1
J: TRBJ2-7
size: NA
D: TRBD1
length: 13
DNA: TGCAGCGTTGGGGGGACAGGGTCCCGCGAGCAGTACTTC
CDR3: CSVGGTGSREQYF

V: TRBV15
J: TRBJ2-3
size: NA
D: NA
length: 18
DNA: TGTGCCACCAGCAGAGATGCTCAGGGCGCATCCCGCACAGATACGCAGTATTTT
CDR3: CATSRDAQGASRTDTQYF

V: TRBV10-2
J: TRBJ2-2
size: NA
D: NA
length: 15
DNA: TGCGCCAGCAGTGAACAACAGGGTAACACCGGGGAGCTGTTTTTT
CDR3: CASSEQQGNTGELFF

V: TRBV5-3
J: TRBJ1-5
size: NA
D: NA
length: 14
DNA: TGTGCCAGAAGCTTGGGTGAGGGTGGCCAGCCCCAGCATTTT
CDR3: CARSLGEGGQPQHF

V: TRBV6-5
J: TRBJ2-2
size: NA
D: NA
length: 16
DNA: TGTGCCAGCAGTTACTCTTACAGCACGAACACCGGGGAGCTGTTTTTT
CDR3: CASSYSYSTNTGELFF

V: TRBV28
J: TRBJ2-7
size: once
D: TRBD1
length: 14
DNA: TGTGCCAGCTTTAGTATGGACAGGGTATACGAGCAGTACTTC
CDR3: CASFSMDRVYEQYF

V: TRBV11-2
J: TRBJ2-5
size: NA
D: TRBD2
length: 17
DNA: TGTGCCAGCAGCTTACGCCTAGCGGGGGTAGGACAAGAGACCCAGTACTTC
CDR3: CASSLRLAGVGQETQYF

V: TRBV14
J: TRBJ2-7
size: NA
D: NA
length: 15
DNA: TGTGCCAGCAGCCCACTGGGGGGGCCCGACTCCGAGCAGTACTTC
CDR3: CASSPLGGPDSEQYF

V: TRBV15
J: TRBJ1-1
size: NA
D: NA
length: 15
DNA: TGTGCCACCAGCAGGAGGGCTTCAGTGAACACTGAAGCTTTCTTT
CDR3: CATSRRASVNTEAFF

V: TRBV27
J: TRBJ2-2
size: NA
D: TRBD1
length: 15
DNA: TGTGCCAGCTTTCCCCGGACAGGGGACACCGGGGAGCTGTTTTTT
CDR3: CASFPRTGDTGELFF

V: TRBV5-1
J: TRBJ2-6
size: NA
D: TRBD1
length: 17
DNA: TGCGCCAGCAGCCGGACAGGGGGCACATCTGGGGCCAACGTCCTGACTTTC
CDR3: CASSRTGGTSGANVLTF

V: TRBV11-2
J: TRBJ1-1
size: NA
D: NA
length: 14
DNA: TGTGCCAGCAGCTTAAGAGGCGGGAACACTGAAGCTTTCTTT
CDR3: CASSLRGGNTEAFF

V: TRBV19
J: TRBJ2-1
size: NA
D: TRBD2
length: 14
DNA: TGTGCCAGTAGTGCCGGGACTAGCGTCAGTGAGCAGTTCTTC
CDR3: CASSAGTSVSEQFF

V: TRBV7-9
J: TRBJ1-2
size: NA
D: NA
length: 15
DNA: TGTGCCAGCAACTCATGGGCGGGGGGCAACGATGGCTACACCTTC
CDR3: CASNSWAGGNDGYTF